This TCR beta chain came from a study of blood T cell repertoires in COVID-19. Study members were between about 18 and 95 years old and lived in 24 US regions. In the original processing: By means of reference gene primer amplification, nucleated cell counts were estimated. Clones were sequenced by immunoSEQ multiplex PCR, and TCRdb holds only the in-frame ones, with some missing. V and J calls plus clone size are reproduced from that table; the DNA served to infer D and trimming. The sample carries under 350,000 clones, roughly 89% recorded once. Trimming cost V 3 bases and J 5 bases, with 10 bases left between them. Germline CDR1 reads MNHEY; CDR2 reads SVGAGI. CDR3 length: 13 residues.

The TCR was taken from a woman between 35 and 50 years old who had recovered from COVID-19. Sequencing input: PBMCs or T cells enriched from blood (not recorded which). The gene calls are TRBV6-5 and TRBJ2-5, with D perhaps TRBD1 (6 bases). CDR3 residues: CASSYNRAETQYF. In DNA form, the CDR3 reads TGTGCCAGCAGTTATAACAGGGCCGAGACCCAGTACTTC.